This is a list of T cell receptor beta chains from one sample in a study of OX40 agonist ivuxolimab in advanced cancers. The assay was immunoSEQ multiplex PCR, and TCRdb's table has in-frame clones only and misses some. This table has 80,000 to 100,000 clones, around 85% appearing once. Material: CD4+ or CD8+ T cells sorted from blood, obtained in a trial of the OX40 agonist ivuxolimab. The receptors derive from an adult with an advanced solid tumor such as melanoma, head and neck, liver or kidney cancer. Each CDR3 is given with its conserved first and last residue. A D gene is named only where the DNA matches it firmly. Clone size is not always given. Where it is, it says once, few, many or a class for expanded clones.

once | 14 | TRBJ1-1 | NA | TRBV5-1 | TGCGCCAGCAGCCCCCTCCGTGGGGGCCATAAAGCTTTCTTT | CASSPLRGGHKAFF
NA | 14 | TRBJ2-5 | TRBD2 | TRBV9 | TGTGCCAGCAGCGCCCTTAGCGGGAGAGAGACCCAGTACTTC | CASSALSGRETQYF
NA | 16 | TRBJ2-7 | TRBD1 | TRBV28 | TGTGCCAGCAGGGGGGCCGGACAGGGGGCTTCCTACGAGCAGTACTTC | CASRGAGQGASYEQYF
NA | 15 | TRBJ2-7 | TRBD1 | TRBV5-1 | TGCGCCAGCAGCGTGGCCGGGACAGAGATCTACGAGCAGTACTTC | CASSVAGTEIYEQYF
NA | 14 | TRBJ2-2 | TRBD1 | TRBV29-1 | TGCAGCGTTCACAGGACAGGGGGCACCGGGGAGCTGTTTTTT | CSVHRTGGTGELFF
NA | 11 | TRBJ2-2 | NA | TRBV27 | TGTGCCAGCAGAGGCACCGGGGAGCTGTTTTTT | CASRGTGELFF
NA | 15 | TRBJ1-3 | TRBD1 | TRBV30 | TGTGCCTGGGAATCAGGGGGCATAGCTGGAAACACCATATATTTT | CAWESGGIAGNTIYF
NA | 14 | TRBJ1-5 | NA | TRBV16 | TGTGCCAGCAGCCAATCAAGCCGCAATCAGCCCCAGCATTTT | CASSQSSRNQPQHF
NA | 15 | TRBJ1-6 | NA | TRBV6-5 | TGTGCCAGCAAGCCCCGCCGGGGCCAGAATTCACCCCTCCACTTT | CASKPRRGQNSPLHF
NA | 12 | TRBJ1-5 | NA | TRBV6-5 | TGTGCCAGCAGTGGTTCCGGTCAGCCCCAGCATTTT | CASSGSGQPQHF
NA | 12 | TRBJ2-5 | NA | TRBV2 | TGTGCCAGCAGGGGGGTTGAAGAGACCCAGTACTTC | CASRGVEETQYF
NA | 13 | TRBJ2-3 | TRBD2 | TRBV4-2 | TGTGCCAGCAGCCAAGAAACCGGGACTAAGCAGTATTTT | CASSQETGTKQYF
NA | 16 | TRBJ2-1 | TRBD2 | TRBV9 | TGTGCCAGCAGCTTAACCAGCGGGAGTTATCGCAATGAGCAGTTCTTC | CASSLTSGSYRNEQFF
NA | 12 | TRBJ2-7 | NA | TRBV6-5 | TGTGCCAGCAAGGGGGGCAGCTACGAGCAGTACTTC | CASKGGSYEQYF
NA | 16 | TRBJ2-5 | TRBD2 | TRBV5-4 | TGTGCCAGCAGCTTGACTAGCGGGGGACCCCAAGAGACCCAGTACTTC | CASSLTSGGPQETQYF
NA | 15 | TRBJ2-3 | NA | TRBV5-6 | TGTGCCAGCAGCTCGTGGACGGGTGACACAGATACGCAGTATTTT | CASSSWTGDTDTQYF
NA | 16 | TRBJ2-7 | TRBD1 | TRBV6-5 | TGTGCCAGCAGTTATTACGGGACAGGGGGTAACTACGAGCAGTACTTC | CASSYYGTGGNYEQYF
NA | 17 | TRBJ2-2 | TRBD2 | TRBV7-9 | TGTGCCAGCAGCTCGGGACTAGCGGGAGGGAACACCGGGGAGCTGTTTTTT | CASSSGLAGGNTGELFF
few | 15 | TRBJ2-1 | TRBD2 | TRBV5-1 | TGCGCCAGCTTCCCAGGGACTAGCGGGAGGAATGAGCAGTTCTTC | CASFPGTSGRNEQFF
NA | 13 | TRBJ2-7 | NA | TRBV7-9 | TGTGCCAGCAGCTTAGATCCCACTTACGAGCAGTACTTC | CASSLDPTYEQYF
NA | 15 | TRBJ1-5 | NA | TRBV7-9 | TGTGCCAGCAGCCGGGGGGGTGGTAGCAATCAGCCCCAGCATTTT | CASSRGGGSNQPQHF
once | 14 | TRBJ2-2 | NA | TRBV2 | TGTGCCAGCAGTGAGGTGCCCTCCGGGGGGGAGCTGTTTTTT | CASSEVPSGGELFF
NA | 15 | TRBJ1-4 | NA | TRBV9 | TGTGCCAGCAGCGGTAGGAGCGGGGGCAATGAAAAACTGTTTTTT | CASSGRSGGNEKLFF
NA | 15 | TRBJ2-7 | TRBD2 | TRBV30 | TGTGCCTGGAGTGTGGGACTAGCGGGATCAGACGAGCAGTACTTC | CAWSVGLAGSDEQYF
NA | 13 | TRBJ1-6 | NA | TRBV2 | TGTGCCAGTTACAGGGTCTCAGGTTCACCCCTCCACTTT | CASYRVSGSPLHF
NA | 13 | TRBJ1-2 | NA | TRBV5-6 | TGTGCCAGCAGCTTGGAGGCCGATTATGGCTACACCTTC | CASSLEADYGYTF
NA | 11 | TRBJ2-5 | NA | TRBV29-1 | TGCAGCGCCCAGGGTTTTGAGACCCAGTACTTC | CSAQGFETQYF
few | 15 | TRBJ1-6 | TRBD1 | TRBV27 | TGTGCCAGCAGTTTCACGACAGGGAATAATTCACCCCTCCACTTT | CASSFTTGNNSPLHF
NA | 10 | TRBJ2-5 | NA | TRBV28 | TGTGCCAGTAGGGGGGAGACCCAGTACTTC | CASRGETQYF
NA | 16 | TRBJ2-3 | TRBD2 | TRBV14 | TGTGCCAGCAGCCAATATGGACTAGCTGAAACAGATACGCAGTATTTT | CASSQYGLAETDTQYF
NA | 15 | TRBJ1-4 | TRBD1 | TRBV13 | TGTGCCAGCAGCCCTAGGACAGGGGTTAGGGAAAAACTGTTTTTT | CASSPRTGVREKLFF
NA | 12 | TRBJ2-7 | TRBD2 | TRBV6-5 | TGTGCCAGCAGTTACCCGGGAGGGGAGCAGTACTTC | CASSYPGGEQYF
NA | 13 | TRBJ2-7 | NA | TRBV5-6 | TGTGCCAGCAGCTTGGACGGTCCCTACGAGCAGTACTTC | CASSLDGPYEQYF
NA | 12 | TRBJ1-2 | NA | TRBV28 | TGTGCCAGCAGTGAGGATTCGGGTGGCTACACCTTC | CASSEDSGGYTF
once | 17 | TRBJ1-4 | NA | TRBV13 | TGTGCCAGCAGCTTAAGGGGGGCGCGCGGTAGGGAGGAAAAACTGTTTTTT | CASSLRGARGREEKLFF
NA | 16 | TRBJ1-5 | NA | TRBV6-5 | TGTGCCAGCAGTTACTCGGGGGTCGGGGGCAATCAGCCCCAGCATTTT | CASSYSGVGGNQPQHF
NA | 12 | TRBJ1-1 | NA | TRBV19 | TGTGCCAGTAGTATGAGGTCGGGGAGGGCTTTCTTT | CASSMRSGRAFF
NA | 16 | TRBJ1-3 | NA | TRBV6-1 | TGTGCCAGCAGTGAAGGACGACCAAGCGCTGGAAACACCATATATTTT | CASSEGRPSAGNTIYF
few | 15 | TRBJ2-3 | TRBD1 | TRBV10-2 | TGCGCCACCCTATCAGGACAGGGATCCACAGATACGCAGTATTTT | CATLSGQGSTDTQYF
NA | 12 | TRBJ2-1 | NA | TRBV30 | TGTGCCTGGAGGAACCGTTTCTATGAGCAGTTCTTC | CAWRNRFYEQFF
once | 17 | TRBJ2-2 | TRBD2 | TRBV6-4 | TGTGCCAGCAGTGACACTATGACTAGCGGGAGGACCGGGGAGCTGTTTTTT | CASSDTMTSGRTGELFF
NA | 15 | TRBJ2-7 | TRBD2 | TRBV4-2 | TGTGCCAGCAGTCGGGGCCCGGCGGGAGAAGGTGAGCAGTACTTC | CASSRGPAGEGEQYF
NA | 14 | TRBJ1-1 | NA | TRBV6-6 | TGTGCCACCGAGACCGAGCCTATGAACACTGAAGCTTTCTTT | CATETEPMNTEAFF
NA | 15 | TRBJ1-1 | NA | TRBV5-1 | TGCGCCAGCAGCTTAGATGCCACCCTGAACACTGAAGCTTTCTTT | CASSLDATLNTEAFF
NA | 16 | TRBJ2-1 | NA | TRBV4-3 | TGCGCCAGCAGCCAAGAGAAGGATGGCTCCTACAATGAGCAGTTCTTC | CASSQEKDGSYNEQFF
NA | 13 | TRBJ2-5 | NA | TRBV6-5 | TGTGCCAGCAGTCGGGTAGGGTGGGAGACCCAGTACTTC | CASSRVGWETQYF
NA | 13 | TRBJ1-1 | NA | TRBV7-2 | TGTGCCAGCAGCCAATACAGGAACACTGAAGCTTTCTTT | CASSQYRNTEAFF
NA | 13 | TRBJ1-1 | NA | TRBV29-1 | TGCAGCGTTGAAGATTCGTATAGGACTGAAGCTTTCTTT | CSVEDSYRTEAFF
NA | 15 | TRBJ2-1 | NA | TRBV6-5 | TGTGCCAGCAGTTACTCGCGCGTTCGGGGGAATGAGCAGTTCTTC | CASSYSRVRGNEQFF